Below are 18 T cell receptor beta chains sequenced from a single sample in a study of shared T cell receptors in the human thymus. TCRdb keeps only in-frame clones here, not all; method: immunoSEQ multiplex PCR. Of hundreds of thousands of clones listed, approximately 89% are singletons. The same data also went into a second study, on human thymus T cells.

Sequenced: thymocytes. These receptors originate from a boy less than two years old with a congenital heart defect.

This clone was detected a few times. The rearrangement joins TRBV2 to TRBJ1-1; 8 positions match TRBD1. CDR1 and CDR2 from the germline V gene are SNHLY and FYNNEI. The V gene end was trimmed by 4 bases and the J gene end by 11 bases; junction bases not matched to a gene: 15. There are 15 residues in the CDR3. The CDR3 bases are TGTGCCAGCAGTGGTCCAGCCGGGACAGGCTGTCCGGCTTTCTTT. It codes for CASSGPAGTGCPAFF.

This clone is a singleton in its sample. The J gene is TRBJ1-1, the V gene TRBV6-1, with a tentative D call TRBD1 (5 bases). With 4 bases removed from V and 4 bases from J, the gap between germline ends came to 13 bases. In germline, CDR1 is MNHNS, CDR2 SASEGT. The CDR3 is 14 amino acids. The CDR3 sequence is CASSVVGGGTEAFF. The CDR3 DNA reads TGTGCCAGCAGTGTAGTGGGGGGGGGCACTGAAGCTTTCTTT.

CDR3 amino acids: CARSLQGAEQYF. In DNA, the CDR3 is TGTGCCAGAAGCTTGCAGGGCGCCGAGCAGTACTTC. V gene TRBV5-3 combines with J gene TRBJ2-7, with D maybe TRBD1 (5 bases). TRBV5-3 is known as an ORF, though its function is uncertain. V lost 1 base and J lost 6, with 8 bases in between. The CDR3 contains 12 residues.

This chain links TRBV4-1 with TRBJ2-3; 7 bases align to TRBD1. With 2 bases clipped from V and 2 bases from J, the junction kept 10 bases outside the gene matches. Germline-derived CDR1 and CDR2 are MGHRA and YSYEKL. The CDR3 loop spans 17 amino acids. The CDR3 here is CASSQYDTGELTDTQYF. CDR3 nucleotides: TGCGCCAGCAGCCAATATGATACAGGGGAACTCACAGATACGCAGTATTTT.

V and J are TRBV9 and TRBJ2-7; the match to TRBD2 covers 8 bases. V lost 0 bases, J lost 12 bases, and 8 bases stayed unmatched. This CDR3 region has 13 residues. Germline V gives CDR1 SGDLS, CDR2 YYNGEE. The CDR3 spells CASSVARLASGYF. The CDR3 nucleotides are TGTGCCAGCAGCGTAGCAAGACTAGCGAGTGGGTACTTC.

The CDR3 bases are TGTGCCAGCAGTCCATTTCGACTAGCGGGGGGGGGATGGAACTACGAGCAGTACTTC. This codes for CASSPFRLAGGGWNYEQYF. V is TRBV28 and J is TRBJ2-7, with 14 bases fitting TRBD2. In germline, CDR1 is MDHEN, CDR2 SYDVKM. The CDR3 is made up of 19 amino acids. Losses at the gene ends were 5 bases for V and 3 bases for J; bases not matched to a gene: 15.

This sequence joins TRBV9 and TRBJ2-6; D is perhaps TRBD2 (5 bases). The CDR3 is made up of 18 amino acids. Trimming removed 3 bases at V and 0 bases at J, with 16 bases between. Germline V gene sequence: CDR1 SGDLS, CDR2 YYNGEE. The CDR3 spells CASSAKPADLSGANVLTF. CDR3 in DNA: TGTGCCAGCAGCGCAAAGCCAGCGGACCTCTCTGGGGCCAACGTCCTGACTTTC.

The chain combines TRBV7-9 with TRBJ2-5; TRBD1 agrees at 7 bases. V lost 8 bases to trimming and J lost 3 bases; unmatched junction nucleotides: 6. The V gene's germline CDR1 is SEHNR and CDR2 FQNEAQ (reference sequence). The CDR3 contains 13 residues. The CDR3 DNA follows: TGTGCCAGCGTACAAGGGGGCGAAGAGACCCAGTACTTC. Encoded protein: CASVQGGEETQYF. Full variable domain (rest looked up from reference TRBV7-9 and TRBJ2-5): DTGVSQNPRHKITKRGQNVTFRCDPISEHNRLYWYRQTLGQGPEFLTYFQNEAQLEKSRLLSDRFSAERPKGSFSTLEIQRTEQGDSAMYLCASVQGGEETQYFGPGTRLLVL.

This chain connects TRBV30 to TRBJ2-3; 7 nucleotides agree with TRBD1. CDR1 and CDR2 (germline): GTSNPN, SVGIG (reference sequence). The trim removed 4 bases at V and 4 bases at J, leaving 20 bases unmatched. The CDR3 is 18 residues long. The CDR3 DNA sequence: TGTGCCTGGACCTCCCCCTCGGACAGGACCGCCCCTTCAGATACGCAGTATTTT. It translates to CAWTSPSDRTAPSDTQYF.

The rearrangement links TRBV4-3 to TRBJ2-1; 7 bases are a match to TRBD1. The V and J ends lost 1 base and 5 bases, in that order; junction bases with no gene match: 2. This CDR3 has 14 amino acids. Per germline, CDR1 LGHNA and CDR2 YSLEER. CDR3 DNA: TGCGCCAGCAGCCAAGGGACAGGCGACAATGAGCAGTTCTTC. Protein sequence: CASSQGTGDNEQFF.

V gene TRBV7-8 combines with J gene TRBJ2-7, with D uncertain. Trimming left V 1 base short and J 2 bases short, with 9 bases between. Germline CDR1 is SGHVS and CDR2 is FQNEAQ. The CDR3 consists of 14 residues. CDR3 nucleotides: TGTGCCAGCAGCTTAGTTCGGGTGGCCTACGAGCAGTACTTC. Its protein product is CASSLVRVAYEQYF.

This clone showed up just a few times. This rearrangement joins TRBV28 to TRBJ2-3, with 16 bases identical to TRBD2. V was clipped by 3 bases and J by 12 bases; unmatched bases: 12. Germline-derived CDR1 and CDR2 are MDHEN and SYDVKM. CDR3 size: 17 residues. The CDR3 bases are TGTGCCAGCAGTTTCGGAGCTGGGACTAGCGGGAGGGCCCTACAGTATTTT. This sequence encodes CASSFGAGTSGRALQYF.

This chain connects TRBV4-1 to TRBJ2-5, with no clear D. V was shortened by 1 base and J by 1 base, with 7 bases between the two germline ends. Germline V gene sequence: CDR1 MGHRA, CDR2 YSYEKL. This CDR3 spans 14 amino acids. This chain's CDR3 is CASSQARSQETQYF. The CDR3 DNA reads as TGCGCCAGCAGCCAAGCCAGATCCCAAGAGACCCAGTACTTC.

V and J are TRBV10-3 and TRBJ1-2; 11 positions match TRBD1. Germline CDR1 reads ENHRY; CDR2 reads SYGVKD. V dropped 8 bases and J dropped 3; count of bases not matched to a gene: 2. The CDR3 covers 13 residues. CDR3 region: CAIRTGGDYGYTF. In DNA form, the CDR3 reads TGTGCCATCCGGACAGGGGGCGACTATGGCTACACCTTC.

The chain has TRBV28 and TRBJ2-7, with TRBD2 as a possible D gene (7 bases). Deletions cut 11 bases from V and 6 bases from J, with 17 bases between. This CDR3 region has 12 residues. CDR1 MDHEN and CDR2 SYDVKM come from the germline V gene. The CDR3 region is CAGGGRLGEQYF. The CDR3 DNA reads as TGTGCCGGCGGGGGCAGGTTGGGCGAGCAGTACTTC.

The chain employs TRBV4-2 and TRBJ2-1, with 12 bases lining up with TRBD2. J gave up 9 bases and V 0 bases, and 6 bases lay outside the gene matches. The CDR3 has 16 residues. Germline V CDR1 and CDR2: LGHNA, YNFKEQ. CDR3 residues: CASSQDLAGGRREQFF. The CDR3 DNA reads TGTGCCAGCAGCCAAGATCTAGCGGGGGGGCGCCGTGAGCAGTTCTTC.

The chain has TRBV5-1 and TRBJ1-1; 7 bases map to TRBD1. The CDR3 is 19 residues long. Unmatched junction bases numbered 18, after V lost 4 bases and J lost 0 bases. CDR1 SGHRS and CDR2 YFSETQ come from the germline V gene. The CDR3: CASSKSGQIMGFMNTEAFF. The CDR3 region has the DNA TGCGCCAGCAGCAAATCGGGACAGATCATGGGTTTCATGAACACTGAAGCTTTCTTT.

The chain joins TRBV4-3 to TRBJ1-1; 7 bases align to TRBD1. V shed 6 bases and J 0 bases; nucleotides not matched to a gene: 1. CDR1 and CDR2 from the germline V gene are LGHNA and YSLEER. There are 13 residues in the CDR3. CDR3 nucleotide sequence: TGCGCCAGCAGACAGGGGATGAACACTGAAGCTTTCTTT. This sequence encodes CASRQGMNTEAFF.